What follows is one TCR beta chain and its context. Using a J-beta primer mix together with a sample-barcoded 5' primer, a second PCR was run for about 7 to 12 cycles. Each cDNA molecule was tagged by a template-switch adaptor that had 12 random nucleotides. TCRdb analysed the 5' RACE reads with MiXCR anew, one entry per CDR3 protein. The data show around 700,000 distinct CDR3 sequences, around 25% seen once. The data were taken from a study of blood T cells in healthy people across ages. From germline, CDR1 is SGHRS and CDR2 YFSETQ. The CDR3 totals 18 residues. V shed 0 bases, J shed 8 bases, and the junction held 18 bases outside the gene matches. The same sample was also studied in work on T cells of mothers and their children. As that study records: Donation involved three healthy Caucasian mothers and the six children that they had.

The TCR sequence derives from a boy between 10 and 17 years old in good health. Sample: blood. The genes are TRBV5-1 and TRBJ1-2; 8 bases align to TRBD1. The CDR3 DNA sequence: TGCGCCAGCAGCTTGGAGCGACAGGGGCAACCCAATTTTGGCGGCTACACCTTC. Translating it yields CASSLERQGQPNFGGYTF.